This T cell receptor (beta chain) was profiled in a study of blood T cell repertoires in COVID-19. Study context: Italy, Spain and the United States were the sources of the convalescent and acute COVID-19 samples.

In the study's own analysis: From reference gene primer amplification, estimates of nucleated cell counts were derived. Using immunoSEQ multiplex PCR, the repertoire was profiled, and TCRdb retains in-frame clones only, with some absent. V and J calls plus clone size are reproduced from that table; the DNA served to infer D and trimming. Among fewer than 250,000 clones listed, less than 85% were seen once. The V end lost 4 bases, the J end lost 1 base, and 11 bases lay between the germline ends. The germline gives CDR1 SGHRS, CDR2 YFSETQ. The length of the CDR3 is 14 residues. This clone was found a few times.

The receptor's source is a woman aged 50 to 60 with acute or convalescent COVID-19. This chain connects TRBV5-1 to TRBJ1-1; no clear D. The sequencing input was peripheral blood. This CDR3 is CASSANLANTEAFF. The CDR3 nucleotides read TGCGCCAGCAGCGCGAACCTAGCGAACACTGAAGCTTTCTTT.